This T cell receptor beta chain was obtained from a study of control samples from healthy donors and cancer patients. This clone occurred once. Profiling relied on immunoSEQ multiplex PCR, and the TCRdb table lists in-frame clones only, not all of them. This sample has about 31,000 clones, with approximately 93% found just once. The sequence derives from a man aged 55 to 70 in good health. Sequencing was carried out using blood.

The CDR3 is CASSRTTGGQPQHF. DNA of the CDR3: TGTGCCAGCAGTAGAACCACAGGGGGCCAGCCCCAGCATTTT. This sequence joins TRBV2 and TRBJ1-5, with TRBD1 matching over 9 bases. Germline CDR1 and CDR2: SNHLY and FYNNEI. The CDR3 is 14 amino acids. V shed 5 bases, J shed 7 bases, and the junction held 6 bases outside the gene matches.